This TCR beta chain is drawn from a study of blood T cell repertoires in COVID-19. Study information: Researchers got acute and convalescent COVID-19 samples from the United States, Italy and Spain. Nucleic acid was either cDNA or gDNA, and it came from T cells, B-cell-depleted T cells, or PBMCs.

Under the authors' procedure: Amplifying reference gene primers gave estimates of nucleated cell counts. Profiled with immunoSEQ multiplex PCR; TCRdb holds only in-frame clones, not every one. That table supplies the V and J calls and clone size; D and trimming were determined from the DNA. The sample carries around 120,000 clones, roughly nine tenths recorded once. Germline V CDR1 and CDR2: SGHTA, FQGNSA. Germline trimming cut 5 bases from V and 5 bases from J; bases unmatched to any gene: 8. The CDR3 has 15 residues. Sequences were obtained from peripheral blood. The chain employs TRBV7-2 and TRBJ2-2, with 7 nucleotides matching TRBD1. The TCR was taken from a man aged 45-65 years with active COVID-19. In DNA form, the CDR3 reads TGTGCCAGCAGCCCAGGAAGGGGGCGGACCGGGGAGCTGTTTTTT. This translates into CASSPGRGRTGELFF.